This TCR beta chain comes out of a study of blood T cell repertoires in COVID-19 (dated by TCRdb to 2020 to 2022). Some background on the complete study: Samples covering the acute and convalescent phases of COVID-19 were provided by collaborators in the United States, Italy and Spain. The material from the prospective study consisted of cDNA or gDNA derived from T cells, B-cell-depleted T cells, or PBMCs. The dataset comprised deeply sampled blood TCRbeta repertoires from subjects exposed to, actively infected with, or recovered from COVID-19. The repertoires were released in a freely available public database intended as a resource for research on the immune response to SARS-CoV-2. Samples were obtained from the ongoing ImmuneRACE study (first 160 participants) and from over 1,000 subjects provided by 6 global collaborators. Nearly every sample came with metadata listing a de-identified subject ID, COVID-19 status, age in years and sex. Where HLA class I and class II types were available, the types were taken from metadata supplied by the sample provider, not from assay-based typing. Broad study findings and their caveats: Clinical and demographic metadata were provided uncurated, with the amount varying by source and participant.

Collaborating institutions collected whole blood in K2EDTA tubes following their own protocols. For TCRbeta analysis, collaborator samples were shipped as frozen whole blood, as isolated PBMCs, or as DNA extracted from either sample type. The immunoSEQ Assay, a bias-controlled multiplex PCR, was used to amplify TCRbeta CDR3 regions from genomic DNA. For the original study's pipeline: The number of nucleated cells in each sample was estimated from the amplification of reference gene primers within the assay. To quantify the absolute abundance of each unique TCRbeta CDR3 rearrangement, sequence reads were collapsed and filtered. For each sample, productive Simpson clonality was calculated as the square root of Simpson's diversity index over productive rearrangements. TCRdb re-hosts the immuneACCESS table, in-frame sequences only. Its copies lack some clones; in the studies checked, an unresolved V gene accounts for under half of them, and the cause for the rest is not known. V and J calls and clone size are given by that table; D and trimming were obtained from the DNA. The sample table shows 200,000 to 250,000 clones, and roughly 90% are seen once. The ten largest clones capture roughly 2.5% of the sample.

This clone occurred once. It has no known antigen specificity. No much larger clone is present one base from it, and per-base qualities are unavailable. Cut back by 2 bases and 11 bases, the V and J ends lie 13 bases apart. The CDR3 numbers 12 residues from cysteine through phenylalanine. Only CDR3 DNA is held: 36 bases, read in frame from base 1. The germline V gene (reference sequence) provides CDR1 SGHNT and CDR2 YYREEE. Sequences were obtained from peripheral blood. The V and J genes are TRBV5-4 and TRBJ1-1; the D gene cannot be named for sure. The sequence came from a woman aged 60-75 years with acute or convalescent COVID-19. The CDR3 region has the sequence CASSFSAVRAFF. In nucleotide form, the sequence is TGTGCCAGCAGCTTTTCGGCGGTGAGGGCTTTCTTT.